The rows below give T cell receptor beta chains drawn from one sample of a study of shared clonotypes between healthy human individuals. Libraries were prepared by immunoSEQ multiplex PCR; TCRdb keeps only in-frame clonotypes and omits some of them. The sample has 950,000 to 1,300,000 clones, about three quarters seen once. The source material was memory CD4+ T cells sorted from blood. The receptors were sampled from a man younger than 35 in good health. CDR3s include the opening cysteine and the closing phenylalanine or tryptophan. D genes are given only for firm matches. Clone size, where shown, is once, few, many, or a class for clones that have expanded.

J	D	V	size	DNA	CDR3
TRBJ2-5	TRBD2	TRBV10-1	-	TGCGCCCCCCGGGCGTCTAGCGGTACACAAGAGACCCAGTACTTC	CAPRASSGTQETQYF
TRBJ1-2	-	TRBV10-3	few	TGTGCCATCAGTGAGTCCAACTATGGCTACACCTTC	CAISESNYGYTF
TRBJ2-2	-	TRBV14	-	TGTGCCAGCAGCCAAGTTTCCACCGGGGAGCTGTTTTTT	CASSQVSTGELFF
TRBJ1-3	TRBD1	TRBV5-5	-	TGTGCCAGCAGCTGGGGACAGGGGCAAGGAAACACCATATATTTT	CASSWGQGQGNTIYF
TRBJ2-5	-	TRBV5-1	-	TGCGCCAGCAGCAGAGAAGGGGGGGAGACCCAGTACTTC	CASSREGGETQYF
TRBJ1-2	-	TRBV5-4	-	TGTGCCAGCAGCCAGGACTACGGCCGGGGGGCGAAATATGGCTACACCTTC	CASSQDYGRGAKYGYTF
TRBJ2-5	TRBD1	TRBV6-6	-	TGTGCCAGCAGATCAAACAGGGGGCTTCTTGAGACCCAGTACTTC	CASRSNRGLLETQYF
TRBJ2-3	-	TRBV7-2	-	TGTGCCAGCAGCTTGGGTCAGGGGACAGATACGCAGTATTTT	CASSLGQGTDTQYF
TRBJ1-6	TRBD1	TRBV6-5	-	TGTGCCAGCAGTTACCACAGGGACAGGGGGAATTCACCCCTCCACTTT	CASSYHRDRGNSPLHF
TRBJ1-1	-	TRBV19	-	TGTGCCAGTAGTATGCGGGATAGAGCCACTGAAGCTTTCTTT	CASSMRDRATEAFF
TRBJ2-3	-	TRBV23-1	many	TGCGCCAGCGCCTGGGCGGACGTCCCCGAGGATACGCAGTATTTT	CASAWADVPEDTQYF
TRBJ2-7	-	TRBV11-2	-	TGTGCCAGCAGCTTAGCGGGGAGACAGTACGAGCAGTACTTC	CASSLAGRQYEQYF
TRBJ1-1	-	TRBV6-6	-	TGTGCCAGCAGTAAAACGAGTGGGACTGAAGCTTTCTTT	CASSKTSGTEAFF
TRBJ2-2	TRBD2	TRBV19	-	TGTGCCAGTAGTATTGGCGGGGGAACCAACACCGGGGAGCTGTTTTTT	CASSIGGGTNTGELFF
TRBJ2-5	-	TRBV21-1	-	TGTGCCAGCAGCAAAGATCAGTCTGGGACAGGACAAGAGACCCAGTACTTC	CASSKDQSGTGQETQYF
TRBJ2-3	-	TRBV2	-	TGTGCCAGCAGTGGGTATACTAGCACAGATACGCAGTATTTT	CASSGYTSTDTQYF
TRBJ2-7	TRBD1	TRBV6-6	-	TGTGCCAGCAAGGGGGCTGGACAGGGGCCGTACGAGCAGTACTTC	CASKGAGQGPYEQYF
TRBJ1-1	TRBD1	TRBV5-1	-	TGCGCCAGCTCCTTGGCAGGGGGCGAGAAAACTGAAGCTTTCTTT	CASSLAGGEKTEAFF
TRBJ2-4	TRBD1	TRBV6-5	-	TGTGCCAGCAGTTATGGCCGGACAGGGAGAGGAAACATTCAGTACTTC	CASSYGRTGRGNIQYF
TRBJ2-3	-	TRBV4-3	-	TGCGCCAGCAGCCAAGTGGGAAAGTGGGGGCACACAGATACGCAGTATTTT	CASSQVGKWGHTDTQYF
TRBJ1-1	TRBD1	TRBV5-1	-	TGCGCCAGCAGCCGAGACGACAGGGGGATCACTGAAGCTTTCTTT	CASSRDDRGITEAFF
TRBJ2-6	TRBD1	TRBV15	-	TGTGCCACCAGCAATCGACAGGGAACCTTCTCTGGGGCCAACGTCCTGACTTTC	CATSNRQGTFSGANVLTF
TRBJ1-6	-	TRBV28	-	TGTGCCAGCAGCCCGGACAGCCATAATTCACCCCTCCACTTT	CASSPDSHNSPLHF
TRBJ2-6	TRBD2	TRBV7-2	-	TGTGCCAGCAGCTTAAAGTATAGCGGGGCCGCTGGGGCCAACGTCCTGACTTTC	CASSLKYSGAAGANVLTF
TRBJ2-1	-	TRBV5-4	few	TGTGCCAGCAGCCCTGGACCTTCTCGGAATGAGCAGTTCTTC	CASSPGPSRNEQFF
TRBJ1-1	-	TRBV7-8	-	TGTGCCAGCAGGGGTGTGGGAAGCACTGAAGCTTTCTTT	CASRGVGSTEAFF
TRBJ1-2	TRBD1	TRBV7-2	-	TGTGCCAGCAGCTTAACCAGTGGGACAGGGGGCTATGGCTACACCTTC	CASSLTSGTGGYGYTF
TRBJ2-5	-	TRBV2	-	TGTGCCAGCAGCTCACGGCGGCAAGAGACCCAGTACTTC	CASSSRRQETQYF
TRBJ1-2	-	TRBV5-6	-	TGTGCCAGCAGCTGGATGGGACGGACTAACTATGGCTACACCTTC	CASSWMGRTNYGYTF
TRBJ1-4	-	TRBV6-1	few	TGTGCCAGCCGCCTGGATGGGACTAATGAAAAACTGTTTTTT	CASRLDGTNEKLFF
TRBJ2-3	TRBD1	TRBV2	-	TGTGCCAGCAGCCCGGGACAGGGGAAAGATACGCAGTATTTT	CASSPGQGKDTQYF
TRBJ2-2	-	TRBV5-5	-	TGTGCCAGCAGCTCGCAGCTACGGACTACTAGGGGAACCGGGGAGCTGTTTTTT	CASSSQLRTTRGTGELFF
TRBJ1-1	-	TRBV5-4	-	TGTGCCAGCAGTTGGCAAGTGGGATCTTCCACTGAAGCTTTCTTT	CASSWQVGSSTEAFF
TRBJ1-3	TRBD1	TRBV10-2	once	TGCGCCAGTTCCCCGGGACAGGGAGGAAACACCATATATTTT	CASSPGQGGNTIYF
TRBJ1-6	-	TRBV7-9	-	TGTGCCAGCAGCTCCCCGGGTGGGCAGGGTAATAATTCACCCCTCCACTTT	CASSSPGGQGNNSPLHF
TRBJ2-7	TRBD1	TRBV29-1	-	TGCAGCGTTTCACCTGCCGGGACAGGGAACGAGCAGTACTTC	CSVSPAGTGNEQYF
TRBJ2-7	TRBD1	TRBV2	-	TGTGCCACCGGACAGGGGACCTACGAGCAGTACTTC	CATGQGTYEQYF